This entry lists 13 T cell receptor beta chains sequenced from one sample in a study of T cells in women clearing cervical HPV infection. Using immunoSEQ multiplex PCR, the repertoire was profiled, and TCRdb retains in-frame clones only, with some absent. The table for this sample gives tens of thousands of clones. Sequences were obtained from blood buffy coat. The receptors come from a woman between 18 and 69 years old with a cervical HPV16 infection that either progressed to CIN3+ or cleared (not recorded which).

Comment on this clone: The read terminates 3 residues before the CDR3 end, so the remaining end is supplied by the germline J gene. The V gene is TRBV2, the J gene TRBJ1-4, with D perhaps TRBD1 (6 bases). V shed 1 base and J shed 7 bases, with 13 bases lying between them. The CDR3 has 15 amino acids. Germline V gene lookup returns CDR1 SNHLY and CDR2 FYNNEI. The CDR3 loop reads CASSEGGGLGEKLFF. The sequenced part of the CDR3 DNA is TGTGCCAGCAGTGAAGGGGGGGGGCTGGGTGAAAAA.

Concerning this clone itself: The CDR3 end falls 3 residues outside the read, so it is completed with the germline J gene. The chain recombines TRBV6-4 with TRBJ2-3, with TRBD2 matching over 13 bases. The germline V gene has CDR1 MRHNA and CDR2 SNTAGT. The CDR3 runs to 16 residues. J was trimmed by 6 bases and V by 8 bases; bases with no gene match: 11. Partial CDR3 DNA: TGTGCCAGCGCCCCCTCGACTAGCGGGGGGTTGGATACG. It yields the protein CASAPSTSGGLDT. The full-length CDR3 reads as CASAPSTSGGLDTQYF.

Remarks on this clone: The read is 3 residues too short to cover the CDR3 end, so that end is filled in from the germline J gene. J is TRBJ2-4 and V is TRBV5-8; 7 nucleotides match TRBD1. This CDR3 region has 14 residues. V dropped 2 bases and J dropped 6; count of bases not matched to a gene: 5. Germline lookup yields CDR1 SGHTS and CDR2 YDEGEE. CDR3 DNA (partial): TGTGCCAGCAGCTTAGGGACAGTCGGAAACATT. It yields the protein CASSLGTVGNI. The CDR3 reads in full as CASSLGTVGNIQYF.

Turning to this clone: The read ends 3 residues early relative to the CDR3; the germline J gene fills the gap. This chain joins TRBV7-9 and TRBJ2-2; D ambiguous. Germline lookup yields CDR1 SEHNR and CDR2 FQNEAQ (reference sequence). This CDR3 has 12 residues. The V end was cut by 1 base, the J end by 9 bases, with 6 bases between. The CDR3 is CASSLGQWELFF. The sequenced CDR3 bases are TGTGCCAGCAGCTTAGGGCAGTGGGAG.

Regarding this clone: Read coverage stops 3 residues before the CDR3 terminus; the germline J gene supplies the remainder. The chain couples TRBV27 to TRBJ1-6, with D possibly TRBD1 on 5 matching bases. CDR1 is MNHEY and CDR2 is SMNVEV in the germline V gene (reference sequence). CDR3 length equals 17 residues. The V and J ends lost 3 bases and 7 bases respectively, with 19 bases between them. The CDR3 loop reads CASSLEPPGLENSPLHF. The covered CDR3 bases are TGTGCCAGCAGTTTGGAACCTCCGGGACTCGAGAATTCACCC.

As regards this clone: The read comes to an end 3 residues before the CDR3 does, leaving the germline J gene to fill in the end. The chain couples TRBV7-9 to TRBJ1-1; D gene uncertain. The CDR3 extends over 12 amino acids. The germline V and J ends were trimmed by 10 bases and 3 bases, with 12 bases remaining between them. Germline assignment: CDR1 SEHNR and CDR2 FQNEAQ (reference sequence). Here the CDR3 reads CATIAWDTEAFF. The covered CDR3 bases are TGTGCCACCATAGCTTGGGACACTGAA.

As to this clone: Read data end 3 residues before the CDR3 end; the end is taken from the germline J gene. The chain uses TRBV7-2 and TRBJ2-7; 8 positions agree with TRBD1. J gave up 4 bases and V 1 base, and 3 bases lay outside the gene matches. The CDR3 spans 14 residues. Germline V gene lookup returns CDR1 SGHTA and CDR2 FQGNSA. The CDR3 sequence: CASSLGQGAYEQYF. Partial CDR3 DNA: TGTGCCAGCAGCTTAGGGCAGGGGGCTTACGAG.

Concerning this clone: Read data end 3 residues before the CDR3 end; the end is taken from the germline J gene. J is TRBJ1-4 and V is TRBV5-6, with D possibly TRBD1 on 6 matching bases. The CDR3 has 13 residues. Germline assignment: CDR1 SGHDT and CDR2 YYEEEE. V was trimmed by 4 bases and J by 8 bases, leaving 12 bases between them. Partial CDR3 DNA: TGTGCCAGCAGCCTCCTGACAGGCGAAAAA. It yields the protein CASSLLTGEK. From start to end, the CDR3 is CASSLLTGEKLFF. The whole variable domain, remainder taken from reference TRBV5-6 and TRBJ1-4, is DAGVTQSPTHLIKTRGQQVTLRCSPKSGHDTVSWYQQALGQGPQFIFQYYEEEERQRGNFPDRFSGHQFPNYSSELNVNALLLGDSALYLCASSLLTGEKLFFGSGTQLSVL.

A word on this clone: The CDR3 extends 3 residues past the end of the read, so its final part is completed from the germline J gene. This chain uses TRBV20-1 with TRBJ1-1; D ambiguous. Germline values: CDR1 DFQATT, CDR2 SNEGSKA (reference sequence). The CDR3 extends over 12 amino acids. The sequenced CDR3 bases are TGCAGTGCCCCACCTTTGGGCCGAGAA. It translates to CSAPPLGRE. The whole CDR3 is CSAPPLGREAFF.

With regard to this clone: The read ends 3 residues early relative to the CDR3; the germline J gene fills the gap. The rearrangement joins TRBV13 to TRBJ2-7; D may be TRBD2 (6 bases). The CDR3 contains 15 residues. V shed 1 base and J shed 2 bases, with 12 bases lying between them. The germline gives CDR1 PRHDT, CDR2 FYEKMQ (reference sequence). This CDR3 is CASSLERGKTYEQYF. The sequenced CDR3 bases are TGTGCCAGCAGCTTAGAACGGGGGAAAACCTACGAG.

On this clone itself: The DNA ends 3 residues before the CDR3 does, and the rest of the CDR3 is filled in from the germline J gene. The J gene is TRBJ2-7, the V gene TRBV5-3; D perhaps matches TRBD1 (6 bases). TRBV5-3 is labeled an ORF, and its function is uncertain. This CDR3 has 14 residues. V gave up 3 bases and J gave up 5 bases, with 15 bases separating them. The sequenced part of the CDR3 DNA is TGTGCCAGAAGCTACAGGGTAAGGTCGGACGAG. It encodes CARSYRVRSDE. The complete CDR3 protein is CARSYRVRSDEQYF.

In the case of this clone: This sample also contains other DNA sequences that code for the same CDR3. The CDR3 protein is CASSLGVGGQGYTF. Incomplete CDR3 DNA: TGTGCCAGCAGCTTAGGAGTAGGGGGTCAAGGC. The chain has TRBV7-8 and TRBJ1-2, with TRBD1 as a possible D gene (6 bases). Read sequence stops 3 residues before the CDR3 end, and the germline J gene provides the missing end. CDR3 length: 14 residues. The germline V gene encodes CDR1 SGHVS and CDR2 FQNEAQ.

A remark on this clone: The read gets to within 3 residues of the CDR3 end, and the germline J gene fills in the rest. The rearrangement uses TRBV5-6 and TRBJ2-7; D is ambiguous. CDR3 length: 14 residues. Germline lookup yields CDR1 SGHDT and CDR2 YYEEEE. Trimming cost V 1 base and J 0 bases, with 8 bases left between them. CDR3 DNA, as far as it was read: TGTGCCAGCAGCTTGACCTCCGGCTCCTACGAG. Translated, it gives CASSLTSGSYE. The full CDR3 reads CASSLTSGSYEQYF.